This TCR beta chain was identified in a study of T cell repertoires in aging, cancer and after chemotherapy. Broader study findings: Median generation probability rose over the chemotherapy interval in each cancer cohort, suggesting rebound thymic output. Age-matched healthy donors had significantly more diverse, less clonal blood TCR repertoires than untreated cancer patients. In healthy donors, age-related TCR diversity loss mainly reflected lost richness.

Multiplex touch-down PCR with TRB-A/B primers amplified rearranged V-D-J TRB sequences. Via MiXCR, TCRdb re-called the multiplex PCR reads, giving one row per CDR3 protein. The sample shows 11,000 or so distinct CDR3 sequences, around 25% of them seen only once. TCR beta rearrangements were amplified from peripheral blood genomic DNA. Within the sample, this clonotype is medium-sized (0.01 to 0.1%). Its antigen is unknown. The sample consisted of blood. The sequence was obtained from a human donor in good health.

As DNA, the CDR3 is TGTGAGGGCGGGGGGAAACAAGAGACCCAGTACTTC. Encoded protein: CEGGGKQETQYF. The V call is TRBV19, the J call TRBJ2-5; 8 bases are shared with TRBD2. Germline-derived CDR1 and CDR2 are LNHDA and SQIVND (reference sequence). This CDR3 is 12 amino acids long.